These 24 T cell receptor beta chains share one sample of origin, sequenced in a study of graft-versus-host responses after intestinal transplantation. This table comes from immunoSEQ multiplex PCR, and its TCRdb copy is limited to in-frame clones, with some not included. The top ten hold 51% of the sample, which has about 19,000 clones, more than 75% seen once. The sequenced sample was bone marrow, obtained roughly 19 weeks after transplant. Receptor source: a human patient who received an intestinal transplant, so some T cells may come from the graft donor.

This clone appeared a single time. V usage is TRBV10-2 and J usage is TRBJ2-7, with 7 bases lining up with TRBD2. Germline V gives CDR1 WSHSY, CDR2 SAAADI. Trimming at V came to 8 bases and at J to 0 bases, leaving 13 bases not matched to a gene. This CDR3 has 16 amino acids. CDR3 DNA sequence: TGCGCCAGCGAATCTCCTAGCGGTTGGAGCTCCTACGAGCAGTACTTC. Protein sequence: CASESPSGWSSYEQYF.

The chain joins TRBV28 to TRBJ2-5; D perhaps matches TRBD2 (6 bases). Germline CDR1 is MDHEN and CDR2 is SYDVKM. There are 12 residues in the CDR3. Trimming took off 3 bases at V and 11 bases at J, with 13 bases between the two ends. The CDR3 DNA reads TGTGCCAGCAGTTTGGGAGTCGGGACTCAGTACTTC. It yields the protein CASSLGVGTQYF.

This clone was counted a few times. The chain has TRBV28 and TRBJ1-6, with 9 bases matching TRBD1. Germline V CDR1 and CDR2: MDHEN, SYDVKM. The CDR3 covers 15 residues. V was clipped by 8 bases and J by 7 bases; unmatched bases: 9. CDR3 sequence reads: CASAKGTGKNSPLHF. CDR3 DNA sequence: TGTGCCAGCGCCAAAGGGACAGGGAAGAATTCACCCCTCCACTTT.

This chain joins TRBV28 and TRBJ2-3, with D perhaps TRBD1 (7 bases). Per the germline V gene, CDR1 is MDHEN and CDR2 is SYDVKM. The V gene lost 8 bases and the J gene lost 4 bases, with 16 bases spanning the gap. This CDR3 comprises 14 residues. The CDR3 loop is CASGLTGEADTQYF. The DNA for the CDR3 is TGTGCCAGCGGCCTCACAGGGGAGGCAGATACGCAGTATTTT.

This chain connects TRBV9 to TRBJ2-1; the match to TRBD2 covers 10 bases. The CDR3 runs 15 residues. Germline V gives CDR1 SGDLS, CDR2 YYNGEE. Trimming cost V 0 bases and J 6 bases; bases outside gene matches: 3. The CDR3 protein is CASSVGVAGGNEQFF. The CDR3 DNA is TGTGCCAGCAGCGTAGGAGTAGCGGGGGGCAATGAGCAGTTCTTC.

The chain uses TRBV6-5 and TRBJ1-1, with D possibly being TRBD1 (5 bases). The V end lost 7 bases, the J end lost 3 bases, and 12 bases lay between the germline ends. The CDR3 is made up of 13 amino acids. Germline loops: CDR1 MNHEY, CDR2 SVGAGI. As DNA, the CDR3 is TGTGCCAGCAATCCGGGACCCTACACTGAAGCTTTCTTT. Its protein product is CASNPGPYTEAFF.

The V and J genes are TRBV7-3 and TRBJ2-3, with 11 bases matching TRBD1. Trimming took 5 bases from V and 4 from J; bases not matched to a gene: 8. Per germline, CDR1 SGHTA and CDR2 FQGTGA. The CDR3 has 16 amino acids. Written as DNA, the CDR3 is TGTGCCAGCAGCGATCAGGGACAGGGGGAAGCAGATACGCAGTATTTT. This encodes CASSDQGQGEADTQYF.

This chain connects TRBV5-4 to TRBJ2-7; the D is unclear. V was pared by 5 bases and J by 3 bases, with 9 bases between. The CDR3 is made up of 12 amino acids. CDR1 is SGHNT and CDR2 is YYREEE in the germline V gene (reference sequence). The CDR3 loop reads CASSGFNYEQYF. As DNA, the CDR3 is TGTGCCAGCAGTGGCTTCAACTACGAGCAGTACTTC.

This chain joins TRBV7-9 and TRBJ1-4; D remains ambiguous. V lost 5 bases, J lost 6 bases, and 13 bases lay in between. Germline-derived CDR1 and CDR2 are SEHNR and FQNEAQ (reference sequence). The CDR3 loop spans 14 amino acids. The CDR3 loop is CASSPAFLDEKLFF. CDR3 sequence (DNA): TGTGCCAGCAGCCCCGCGTTCTTAGATGAAAAACTGTTTTTT.

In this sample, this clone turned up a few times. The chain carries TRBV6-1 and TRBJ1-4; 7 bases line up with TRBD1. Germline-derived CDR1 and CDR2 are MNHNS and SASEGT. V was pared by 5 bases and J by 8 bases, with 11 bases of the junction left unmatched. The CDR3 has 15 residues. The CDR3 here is CASSRERQGEEKLFF. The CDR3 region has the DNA TGTGCCAGCAGTCGAGAAAGACAGGGTGAGGAAAAACTGTTTTTT.

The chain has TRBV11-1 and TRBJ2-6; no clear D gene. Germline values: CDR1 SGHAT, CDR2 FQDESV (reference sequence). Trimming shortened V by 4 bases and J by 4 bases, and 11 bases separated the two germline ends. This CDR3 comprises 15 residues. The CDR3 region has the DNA TGTGCCAGCAGCTCCAGAATGTACGGGGCCAACGTCCTGACTTTC. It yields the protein CASSSRMYGANVLTF.

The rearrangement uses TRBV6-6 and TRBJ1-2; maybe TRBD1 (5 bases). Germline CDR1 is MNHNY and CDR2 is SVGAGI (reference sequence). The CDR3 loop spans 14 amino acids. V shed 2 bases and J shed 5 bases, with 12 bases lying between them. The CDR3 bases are TGTGCCAGCAGTTACGCTCAGGGTGGATATGGCTACACCTTC. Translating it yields CASSYAQGGYGYTF.

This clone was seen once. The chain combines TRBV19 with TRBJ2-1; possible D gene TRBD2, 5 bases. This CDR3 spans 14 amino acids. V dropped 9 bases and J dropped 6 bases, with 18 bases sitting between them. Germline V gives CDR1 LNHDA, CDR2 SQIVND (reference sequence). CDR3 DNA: TGTGCCAGCAATCCGGGATTAGGACTCAATGAGCAGTTCTTC. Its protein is CASNPGLGLNEQFF.

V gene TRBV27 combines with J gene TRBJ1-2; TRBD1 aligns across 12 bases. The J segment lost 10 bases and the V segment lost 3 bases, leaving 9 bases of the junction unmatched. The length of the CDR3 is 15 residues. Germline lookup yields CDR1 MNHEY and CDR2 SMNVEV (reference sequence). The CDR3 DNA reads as TGTGCCAGCAGTTTGGGCCCCCCGGGACAGGGGGCCTACACCTTC. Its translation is CASSLGPPGQGAYTF.

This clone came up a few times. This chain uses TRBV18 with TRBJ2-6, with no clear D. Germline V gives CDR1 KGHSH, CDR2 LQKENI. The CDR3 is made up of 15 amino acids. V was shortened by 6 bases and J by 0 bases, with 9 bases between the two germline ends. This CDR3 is CASSARISGANVLTF. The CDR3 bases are TGTGCCAGCTCCGCCCGGATCTCTGGGGCCAACGTCCTGACTTTC.

CDR3 amino acids: CASSEAAYEQYF. The CDR3 DNA sequence: TGTGCCAGCAGTGAGGCGGCCTACGAGCAGTACTTC. The V call is TRBV6-5, the J call TRBJ2-7; no firm D call. This CDR3 spans 12 amino acids. Germline values: CDR1 MNHEY, CDR2 SVGAGI. V gave up 5 bases and J gave up 2 bases, with 7 bases separating them.

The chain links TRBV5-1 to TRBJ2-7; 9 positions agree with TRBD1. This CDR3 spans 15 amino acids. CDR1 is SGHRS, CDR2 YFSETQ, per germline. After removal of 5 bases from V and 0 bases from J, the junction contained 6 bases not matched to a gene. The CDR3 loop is CASRTGTGLSYEQYF. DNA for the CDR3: TGCGCCAGCAGAACCGGGACAGGGCTCTCCTACGAGCAGTACTTC.

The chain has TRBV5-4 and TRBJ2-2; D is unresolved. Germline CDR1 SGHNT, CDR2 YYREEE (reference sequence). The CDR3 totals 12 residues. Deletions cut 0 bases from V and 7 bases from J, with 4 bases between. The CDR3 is CASSLVLGELFF. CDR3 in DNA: TGTGCCAGCAGCTTGGTCCTCGGGGAGCTGTTTTTT.

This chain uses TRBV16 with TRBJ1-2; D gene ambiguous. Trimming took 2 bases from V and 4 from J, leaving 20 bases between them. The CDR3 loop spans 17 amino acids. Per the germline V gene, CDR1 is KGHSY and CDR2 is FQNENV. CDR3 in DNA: TGTGCCAGCAGCCAAAATCAGATCGTTAGAAAGACCTATGGCTACACCTTC. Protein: CASSQNQIVRKTYGYTF. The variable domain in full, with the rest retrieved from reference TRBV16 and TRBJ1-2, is GEEVAQTPKHLVRGEGQKAKLYCAPIKGHSYVFWYQQVLKNEFKFLISFQNENVFDETGMPKERFSAKCLPNSPCSLEIQATKLEDSAVYFCASSQNQIVRKTYGYTFGSGTRLTVV.

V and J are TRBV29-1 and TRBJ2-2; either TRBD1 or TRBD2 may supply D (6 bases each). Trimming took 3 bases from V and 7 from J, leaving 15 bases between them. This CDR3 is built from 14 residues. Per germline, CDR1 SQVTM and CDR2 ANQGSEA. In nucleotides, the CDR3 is TGCAGCGTTGATTCGGGGGCGGGGATCGGGGAGCTGTTTTTT. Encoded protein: CSVDSGAGIGELFF.

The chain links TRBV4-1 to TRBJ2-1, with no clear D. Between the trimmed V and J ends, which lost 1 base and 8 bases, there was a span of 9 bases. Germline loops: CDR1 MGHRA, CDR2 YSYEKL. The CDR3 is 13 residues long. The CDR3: CASSQGLIDEQFF. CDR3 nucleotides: TGCGCCAGCAGCCAAGGTCTAATCGATGAGCAGTTCTTC.

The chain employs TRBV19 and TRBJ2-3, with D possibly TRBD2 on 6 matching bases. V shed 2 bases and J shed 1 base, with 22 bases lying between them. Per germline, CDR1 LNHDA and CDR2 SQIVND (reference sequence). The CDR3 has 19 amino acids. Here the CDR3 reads CASSIYGRDPRACTDTQYF. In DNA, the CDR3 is TGTGCCAGTAGTATATACGGGCGGGATCCTCGGGCATGCACAGATACGCAGTATTTT.

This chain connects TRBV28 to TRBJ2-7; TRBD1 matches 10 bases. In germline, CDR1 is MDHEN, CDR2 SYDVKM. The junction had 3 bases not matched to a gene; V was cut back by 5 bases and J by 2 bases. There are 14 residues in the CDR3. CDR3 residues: CASSPGQGPYEQYF. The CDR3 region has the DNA TGTGCCAGCAGTCCGGGACAGGGGCCCTACGAGCAGTACTTC.

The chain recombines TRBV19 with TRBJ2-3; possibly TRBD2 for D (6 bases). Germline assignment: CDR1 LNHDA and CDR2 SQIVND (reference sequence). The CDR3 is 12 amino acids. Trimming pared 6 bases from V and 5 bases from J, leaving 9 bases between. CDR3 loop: CASREGGDTQYF. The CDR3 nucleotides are TGTGCCAGTAGGGAGGGAGGAGATACGCAGTATTTT. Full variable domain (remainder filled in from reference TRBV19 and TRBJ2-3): DGGITQSPKYLFRKEGQNVTLSCEQNLNHDAMYWYRQDPGQGLRLIYYSQIVNDFQKGDIAEGYSVSREKKESFPLTVTSAQKNPTAFYLCASREGGDTQYFGPGTRLTVL.